The 13 T cell receptor beta chains given below trace back to one sample, sequenced in a study of shared clonotypes between healthy human individuals. The assay was immunoSEQ multiplex PCR, and TCRdb's table has in-frame clones only and misses some. The sample carries approximately 1,500,000 clones, roughly 96% recorded once. Sequenced: naive CD4+ T cells sorted from blood. Subset: CD45RA+ positively selected. These receptors were collected from a man aged 25-45 years in good health.

In nucleotides, the CDR3 is TGTGCCAGCAGCACCAGGACCGCCCATCAAACTAATGAAAAACTGTTTTTT. Its protein is CASSTRTAHQTNEKLFF. This sequence joins TRBV5-4 and TRBJ1-4; D gene ambiguous. V lost 4 bases and J 1 base, leaving 17 bases between the germline ends. The CDR3 totals 17 residues. The germline gives CDR1 SGHNT, CDR2 YYREEE (reference sequence).

This chain connects TRBV28 to TRBJ2-1, with D possibly TRBD2 on 6 matching bases. This CDR3 has 17 amino acids. Per the germline V gene, CDR1 is MDHEN and CDR2 is SYDVKM. V was shortened by 6 bases and J by 4 bases, with 22 bases between the two germline ends. As DNA, the CDR3 is TGTGCCAGCAGGGAAAAAGGTGGACTACCTCCTTACAATGAGCAGTTCTTC. Its protein product is CASREKGGLPPYNEQFF.

V and J are TRBV9 and TRBJ1-3; D gene uncertain. Trimming left V 0 bases short and J 0 bases short, with 10 bases between. Per the germline V gene, CDR1 is SGDLS and CDR2 is YYNGEE. The CDR3 runs 16 residues. In DNA, the CDR3 is TGTGCCAGCAGCGTAGCGAAGACATACTCTGGAAACACCATATATTTT. Its translation: CASSVAKTYSGNTIYF.

The chain joins TRBV7-8 to TRBJ1-5; tentatively, D is TRBD1 (5 bases). With 7 bases removed from V and 4 bases from J, the gap between germline ends came to 17 bases. Looked up from germline, CDR1 is SGHVS and CDR2 is FQNEAQ. The CDR3 is 15 amino acids. CDR3 DNA: TGTGCCAGCACCCCCCAGAGGGGCGGAAATCAGCCCCAGCATTTT. Translation: CASTPQRGGNQPQHF.

V and J are TRBV30 and TRBJ2-7, with 12 bases aligning to TRBD1. Germline V gene sequence: CDR1 GTSNPN, CDR2 SVGIG (reference sequence). After removal of 2 bases from V and 6 bases from J, the junction contained 2 bases not matched to a gene. There are 13 residues in the CDR3. CDR3 DNA sequence: TGTGCCTGGAGTAGGGACAGGGGGCTCGAGCAGTACTTC. It codes for CAWSRDRGLEQYF.

The chain recombines TRBV5-1 with TRBJ2-3; D possibly corresponds to TRBD2 (6 bases). The CDR3 runs 15 residues. CDR1 and CDR2 (germline): SGHRS, YFSETQ. The V gene lost 1 base and the J gene lost 6 bases, with 15 bases spanning the gap. CDR3: CASSLLRGGRDTQYF. As DNA, the CDR3 is TGCGCCAGCAGCTTGCTGAGGGGAGGTCGTGATACGCAGTATTTT.

Here the CDR3 reads CASSRAPDTGELFF. The CDR3 nucleotides read TGCGCCAGCAGCCGGGCGCCAGACACCGGGGAGCTGTTTTTT. The chain carries TRBV5-1 and TRBJ2-2; D call uncertain. From germline, CDR1 is SGHRS and CDR2 YFSETQ. Deletions cut 4 bases from V and 3 bases from J, with 10 bases between. The CDR3 runs to 14 residues.

This chain joins TRBV28 and TRBJ2-7, with TRBD2 matching 8 bases. CDR3 length: 15 amino acids. The ends lost 5 bases at V and 7 bases at J; junction bases unmatched: 13. Looked up from germline, CDR1 is MDHEN and CDR2 is SYDVKM. CDR3 region: CASSPPGGRLGEQYF. As DNA, the CDR3 is TGTGCCAGCAGTCCCCCGGGGGGGCGCCTGGGGGAGCAGTACTTC.

The CDR3 reads CASSSQLLAGMPSYEQYF. The CDR3 bases are TGTGCCAGCAGCTCCCAATTGTTAGCGGGAATGCCCTCCTACGAGCAGTACTTC. The V call is TRBV7-9, the J call TRBJ2-7, with TRBD2 identical over 8 bases. The CDR3 runs to 18 residues. Germline V CDR1 and CDR2: SEHNR, FQNEAQ (reference sequence). V was clipped by 4 bases and J by 0 bases; unmatched bases: 14.

On this clone itself: The junction departs from germline at one end; a sequencing error may be responsible. CDR3 in amino acids: CASSLLSTYTQYF. Here the CDR3 DNA reads TGTGCCAGCAGTTTACTAAGCACATATACGCAGTATTTT. The chain links TRBV27 to TRBJ2-3; D unresolved. Germline values: CDR1 MNHEY, CDR2 SMNVEV (reference sequence). The CDR3 is made up of 13 amino acids.

The chain couples TRBV18 to TRBJ2-1; TRBD2 aligns across 11 bases. The CDR3 is 16 residues long. The J segment lost 4 bases and the V segment lost 3 bases, leaving 5 bases of the junction unmatched. Germline assignment: CDR1 KGHSH and CDR2 LQKENI. The CDR3 DNA is TGTGCCAGCTCACCTTCCGGGACTAGCGGTTACAATGAGCAGTTCTTC. Protein product: CASSPSGTSGYNEQFF.

The chain uses TRBV18 and TRBJ2-7, with a weak D call TRBD1 (6 bases). Trimming removed 3 bases at V and 5 bases at J, with 17 bases between. CDR3 size: 15 residues. Germline-derived CDR1 and CDR2 are KGHSH and LQKENI. The CDR3 DNA reads as TGTGCCAGCTCACCTCTACAGGGCCTGGAGGACGAGCAGTACTTC. Residues: CASSPLQGLEDEQYF.

Details on this clone: A read error may account for a junction end that differs from germline. This sequence joins TRBV7-7 and TRBJ2-1; the match to TRBD2 covers 13 bases. Germline loops: CDR1 SSHAT, CDR2 FNYEAQ (reference sequence). The CDR3 spans 15 residues. The CDR3 nucleotides are TGTGCTAGCAGCTCGGGACTAGCGGGACTCAATGAGCAGTTCTTC. Protein product: CASSSGLAGLNEQFF.